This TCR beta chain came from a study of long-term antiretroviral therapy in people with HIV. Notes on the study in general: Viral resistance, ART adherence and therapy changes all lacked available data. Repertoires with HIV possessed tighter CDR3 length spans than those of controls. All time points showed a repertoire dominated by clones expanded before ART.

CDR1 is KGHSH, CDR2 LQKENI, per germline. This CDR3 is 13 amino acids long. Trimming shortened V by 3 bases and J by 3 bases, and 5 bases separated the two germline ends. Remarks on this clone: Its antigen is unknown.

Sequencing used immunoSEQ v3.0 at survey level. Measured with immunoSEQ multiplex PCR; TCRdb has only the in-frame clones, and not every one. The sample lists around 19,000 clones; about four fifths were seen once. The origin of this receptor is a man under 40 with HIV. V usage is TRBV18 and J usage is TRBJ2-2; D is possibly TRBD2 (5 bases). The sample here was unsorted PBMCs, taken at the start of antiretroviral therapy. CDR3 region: CASSPRDTGELFF. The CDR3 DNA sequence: TGTGCCAGCTCACCGAGGGACACCGGGGAGCTGTTTTTT.